The 8 T cell receptor beta chains given below trace back to one sample, sequenced in a study of cytomegalovirus exposure and HLA in healthy donors. The study ran its PCR with 60 Vbeta and 13 Jbeta primers. The repertoire was sequenced with immunoSEQ multiplex PCR; TCRdb's copy has only in-frame clones and lacks some. The profile shows about 140,000 clones, 80% of them singletons. Sequencing was carried out using PBMCs. These receptors all stem from a female donor in good health and CMV-seronegative.

Here the CDR3 reads CASSSMDRGLDEQYF. CDR3 DNA sequence: TGTGCCAGCAGCTCAATGGACAGGGGACTCGACGAGCAGTACTTC. The chain uses TRBV7-9 and TRBJ2-7; 9 bases are a match to TRBD1. CDR1 and CDR2 (germline): SEHNR, FQNEAQ (reference sequence). V lost 4 bases, J lost 5 bases, and 9 bases stayed unmatched. The CDR3 loop spans 15 amino acids.

This clone was detected only a few times. V is TRBV5-6 and J is TRBJ2-7, with TRBD2 matching over 12 bases. The CDR3 has 15 amino acids. V was pared by 0 bases and J by 4 bases, with 2 bases of the junction left unmatched. The V gene's germline CDR1 is SGHDT and CDR2 YYEEEE. The CDR3, as DNA: TGTGCCAGCAGCTTGGAACTAGCGGGAGGTTACGAGCAGTACTTC. As protein: CASSLELAGGYEQYF. Together with reference TRBV5-6 and TRBJ2-7, the CDR3 gives the full variable domain: DAGVTQSPTHLIKTRGQQVTLRCSPKSGHDTVSWYQQALGQGPQFIFQYYEEEERQRGNFPDRFSGHQFPNYSSELNVNALLLGDSALYLCASSLELAGGYEQYFGPGTRLTVT.

This rearrangement joins TRBV29-1 to TRBJ1-1, with D maybe TRBD1 (5 bases). The CDR3 sequence is 16 residues long. V dropped 7 bases and J dropped 5 bases, with 26 bases sitting between them. Germline V gives CDR1 SQVTM, CDR2 ANQGSEA. Here the CDR3 reads CSETTRRGGLLTEAFF. CDR3 bases: TGCAGCGAAACGACCAGGAGGGGCGGTCTACTTACTGAAGCTTTCTTT.

This clone was found a few times. The CDR3 nucleotides are TGTGCCAGCAGCCTCCAGGGGAAAGAGACCCAGTACTTC. It translates to CASSLQGKETQYF. The chain joins TRBV27 to TRBJ2-5, with D perhaps TRBD1 (6 bases). CDR1 and CDR2 (germline): MNHEY, SMNVEV (reference sequence). Deletions cut 6 bases from V and 3 bases from J, with 11 bases between. The CDR3 has 13 amino acids.

The rearrangement uses TRBV11-2 and TRBJ2-7; maybe TRBD1 (8 bases). Germline CDR1 and CDR2: SGHAT and FQNNGV. This CDR3 comprises 13 residues. V lost 5 bases to trimming and J lost 3 bases, with 11 bases between them. Written as DNA, the CDR3 is TGTGCCAGCAGCAGCGGGACAGGCTACGAGCAGTACTTC. This codes for CASSSGTGYEQYF.

The gene calls are TRBV4-1 and TRBJ2-4; 8 bases align to TRBD1. Germline CDR1 is MGHRA and CDR2 is YSYEKL. CDR3 size: 16 residues. The trim removed 0 bases at V and 6 bases at J, leaving 7 bases unmatched. As DNA, the CDR3 is TGCGCCAGCAGCCAAGAAGTCGCAGGGGGCTTAAACATTCAGTACTTC. This sequence encodes CASSQEVAGGLNIQYF.

The chain has TRBV6-6 and TRBJ1-5; TRBD1 matches 10 bases. Germline CDR1 and CDR2: MNHNY and SVGAGI (reference sequence). V was pared by 6 bases and J by 6 bases, with 8 bases of the junction left unmatched. The CDR3 is 15 amino acids. CDR3 sequence (DNA): TGTGCCAGCAGCCCGGGACAGGGGATCCGTCAGCCCCAGCATTTT. This codes for CASSPGQGIRQPQHF.

V is TRBV6-5 and J is TRBJ2-7; 10 bases fit TRBD1. The CDR3 runs 14 residues. Unmatched junction bases numbered 4, after V lost 2 bases and J lost 6 bases. Germline CDR1 reads MNHEY; CDR2 reads SVGAGI. The CDR3 DNA is TGTGCCAGCAGTTACGGGGACAGGGGCGGCGAGCAGTACTTC. This codes for CASSYGDRGGEQYF.